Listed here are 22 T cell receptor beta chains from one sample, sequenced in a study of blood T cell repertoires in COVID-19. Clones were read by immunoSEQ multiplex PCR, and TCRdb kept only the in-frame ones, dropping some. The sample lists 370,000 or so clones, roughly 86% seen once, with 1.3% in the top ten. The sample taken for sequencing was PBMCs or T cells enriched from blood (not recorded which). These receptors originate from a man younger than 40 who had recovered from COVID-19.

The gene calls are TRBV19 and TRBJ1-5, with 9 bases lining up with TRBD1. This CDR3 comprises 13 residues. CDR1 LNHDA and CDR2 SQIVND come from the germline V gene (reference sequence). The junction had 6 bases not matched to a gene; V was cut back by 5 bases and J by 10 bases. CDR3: CASSPDRGGPQHF. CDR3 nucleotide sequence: TGTGCCAGTAGTCCGGACAGGGGAGGCCCCCAGCATTTT.

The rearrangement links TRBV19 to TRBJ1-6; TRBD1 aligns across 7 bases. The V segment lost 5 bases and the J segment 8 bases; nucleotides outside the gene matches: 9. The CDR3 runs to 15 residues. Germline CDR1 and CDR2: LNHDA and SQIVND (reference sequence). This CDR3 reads CASSYQGVGDSPLHF. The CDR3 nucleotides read TGTGCCAGTAGTTATCAGGGGGTCGGCGATTCACCCCTCCACTTT.

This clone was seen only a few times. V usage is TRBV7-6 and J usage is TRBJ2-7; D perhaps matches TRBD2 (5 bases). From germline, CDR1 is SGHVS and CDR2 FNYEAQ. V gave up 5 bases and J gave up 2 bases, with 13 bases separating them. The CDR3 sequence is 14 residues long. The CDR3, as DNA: TGTGCCAGCAGCCAAGCTGAGGGCCCCTACGAGCAGTACTTC. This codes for CASSQAEGPYEQYF.

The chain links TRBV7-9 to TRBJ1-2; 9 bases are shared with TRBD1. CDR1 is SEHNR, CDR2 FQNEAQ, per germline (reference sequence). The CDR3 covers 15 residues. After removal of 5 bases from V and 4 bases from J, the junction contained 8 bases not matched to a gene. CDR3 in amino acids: CASSARDREGYGYTF. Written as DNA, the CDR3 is TGTGCCAGCAGCGCCCGGGACAGGGAAGGCTATGGCTACACCTTC.

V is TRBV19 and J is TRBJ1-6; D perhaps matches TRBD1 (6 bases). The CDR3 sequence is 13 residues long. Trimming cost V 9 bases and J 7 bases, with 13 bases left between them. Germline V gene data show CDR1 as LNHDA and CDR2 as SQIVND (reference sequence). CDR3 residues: CASTGQANSPLHF. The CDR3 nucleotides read TGTGCCAGCACGGGACAAGCGAATTCACCCCTCCACTTT. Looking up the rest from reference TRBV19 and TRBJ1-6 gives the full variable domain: DGGITQSPKYLFRKEGQNVTLSCEQNLNHDAMYWYRQDPGQGLRLIYYSQIVNDFQKGDIAEGYSVSREKKESFPLTVTSAQKNPTAFYLCASTGQANSPLHFGNGTRLTVT.

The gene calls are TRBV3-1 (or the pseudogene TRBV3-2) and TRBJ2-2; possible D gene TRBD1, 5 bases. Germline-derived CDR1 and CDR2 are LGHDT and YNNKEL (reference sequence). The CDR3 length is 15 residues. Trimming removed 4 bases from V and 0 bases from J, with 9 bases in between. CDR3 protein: CASSRSGSNTGELFF. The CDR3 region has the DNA TGTGCCAGCAGCCGATCAGGGTCGAACACCGGGGAGCTGTTTTTT.

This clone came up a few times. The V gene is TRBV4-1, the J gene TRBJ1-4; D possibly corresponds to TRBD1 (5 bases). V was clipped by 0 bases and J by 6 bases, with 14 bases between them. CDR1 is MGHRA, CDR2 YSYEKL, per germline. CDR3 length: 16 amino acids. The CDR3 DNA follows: TGCGCCAGCAGCCAAGATTATGCAGGGAGGCATGAAAAACTGTTTTTT. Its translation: CASSQDYAGRHEKLFF.

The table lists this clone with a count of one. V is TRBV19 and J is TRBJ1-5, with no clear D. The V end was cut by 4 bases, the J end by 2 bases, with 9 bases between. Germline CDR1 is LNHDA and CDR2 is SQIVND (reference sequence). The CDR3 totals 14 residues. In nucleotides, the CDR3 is TGTGCCAGTAGTACTGGCGGAGGCAATCAGCCCCAGCATTTT. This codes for CASSTGGGNQPQHF.

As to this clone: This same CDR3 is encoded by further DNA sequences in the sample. CDR3 DNA sequence: TGTGCTAGTGGTTCCGCCGGGGAGCTGTTTTTT. Translating gives CASGSAGELFF. The J gene is TRBJ2-2, the V gene TRBV12-5; no clear D gene. Germline V gene sequence: CDR1 LGHNT, CDR2 FRNRAP. This CDR3 contains 11 residues. V lost 4 bases to trimming and J lost 6 bases, with 3 bases between them. Combining the CDR3 with reference TRBV12-5 and TRBJ2-2 gives the whole variable domain DARVTQTPRHKVTEMGQEVTMRCQPILGHNTVFWYRQTMMQGLELLAYFRNRAPLDDSGMPKDRFSAEMPDATLATLKIQPSEPRDSAVYFCASGSAGELFFGEGSRLTVL.

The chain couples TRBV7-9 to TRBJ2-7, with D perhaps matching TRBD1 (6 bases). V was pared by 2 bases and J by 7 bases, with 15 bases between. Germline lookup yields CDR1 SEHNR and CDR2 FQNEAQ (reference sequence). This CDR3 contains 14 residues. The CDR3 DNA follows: TGTGCCAGCAGCTTATCAGGGGAAGGCGGGGAGCAGTACTTC. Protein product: CASSLSGEGGEQYF.

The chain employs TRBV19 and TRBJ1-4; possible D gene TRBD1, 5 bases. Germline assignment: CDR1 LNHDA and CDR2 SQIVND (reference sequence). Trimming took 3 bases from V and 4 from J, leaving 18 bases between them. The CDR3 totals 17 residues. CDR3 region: CASSILFPDSLNEKLFF. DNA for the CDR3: TGTGCCAGTAGTATCCTCTTCCCAGACAGCCTTAATGAAAAACTGTTTTTT.

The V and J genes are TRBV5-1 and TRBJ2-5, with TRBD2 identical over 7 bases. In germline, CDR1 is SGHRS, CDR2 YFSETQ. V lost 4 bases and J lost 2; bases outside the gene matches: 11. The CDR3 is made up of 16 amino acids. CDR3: CASSPRASGGQETQYF. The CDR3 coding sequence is TGCGCCAGCAGCCCGAGGGCTAGCGGTGGACAAGAGACCCAGTACTTC.

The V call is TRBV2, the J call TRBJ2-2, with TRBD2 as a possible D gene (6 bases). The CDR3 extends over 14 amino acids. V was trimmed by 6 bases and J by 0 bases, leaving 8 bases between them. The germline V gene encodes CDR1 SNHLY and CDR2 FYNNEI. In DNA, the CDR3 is TGTGCCAGCAGGCGGGGAACGAACACCGGGGAGCTGTTTTTT. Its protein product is CASRRGTNTGELFF.

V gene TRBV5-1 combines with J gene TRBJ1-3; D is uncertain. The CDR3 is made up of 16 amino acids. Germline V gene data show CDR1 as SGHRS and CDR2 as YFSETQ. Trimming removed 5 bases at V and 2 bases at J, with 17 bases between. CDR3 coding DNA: TGCGCCAGCAGTCCCTCCAAGGGAGTTGCTGGAAACACCATATATTTT. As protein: CASSPSKGVAGNTIYF.

In DNA, the CDR3 is TGTGCCAGCAGTTTTAGCGGGGGACAGGAGACCCAGTACTTC. As protein: CASSFSGGQETQYF. The chain employs TRBV6-5 and TRBJ2-5; 9 nucleotides agree with TRBD2. There are 14 residues in the CDR3. Germline V gene lookup returns CDR1 MNHEY and CDR2 SVGAGI. The V gene end was trimmed by 4 bases and the J gene end by 5 bases; junction bases not matched to a gene: 5.

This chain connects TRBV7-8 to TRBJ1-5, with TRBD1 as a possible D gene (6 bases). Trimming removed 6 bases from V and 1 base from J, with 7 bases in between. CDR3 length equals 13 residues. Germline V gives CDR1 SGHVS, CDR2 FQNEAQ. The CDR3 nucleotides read TGTGCCAGCAGGGGACAAAGCAATCAGCCCCAGCATTTT. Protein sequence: CASRGQSNQPQHF.

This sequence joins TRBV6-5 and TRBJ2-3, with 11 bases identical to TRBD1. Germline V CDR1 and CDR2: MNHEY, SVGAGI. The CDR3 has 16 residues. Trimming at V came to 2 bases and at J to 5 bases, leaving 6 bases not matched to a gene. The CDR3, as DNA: TGTGCCAGCAGTTACGGGACAGGGGGTTCTCAAGATACGCAGTATTTT. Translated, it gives CASSYGTGGSQDTQYF.

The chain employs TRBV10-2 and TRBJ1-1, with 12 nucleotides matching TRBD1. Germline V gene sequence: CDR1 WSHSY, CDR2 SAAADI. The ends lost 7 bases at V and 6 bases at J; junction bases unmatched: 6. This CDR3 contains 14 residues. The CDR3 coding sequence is TGCGCCAGCATCGGGACAGGGGGCGAGGCTGAAGCTTTCTTT. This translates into CASIGTGGEAEAFF.

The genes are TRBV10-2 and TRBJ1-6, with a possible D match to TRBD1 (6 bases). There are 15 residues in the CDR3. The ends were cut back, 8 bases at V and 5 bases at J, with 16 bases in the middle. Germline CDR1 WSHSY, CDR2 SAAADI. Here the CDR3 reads CASGLLGADNSPLHF. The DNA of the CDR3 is TGCGCCAGCGGCCTGTTGGGGGCGGATAATTCACCCCTCCACTTT.

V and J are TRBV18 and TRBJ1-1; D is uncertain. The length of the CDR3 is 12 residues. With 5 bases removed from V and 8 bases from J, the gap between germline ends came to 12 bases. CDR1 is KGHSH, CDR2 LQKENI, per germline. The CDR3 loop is CASSMRRLEAFF. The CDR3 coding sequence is TGTGCCAGCTCAATGCGGCGCTTAGAAGCTTTCTTT.

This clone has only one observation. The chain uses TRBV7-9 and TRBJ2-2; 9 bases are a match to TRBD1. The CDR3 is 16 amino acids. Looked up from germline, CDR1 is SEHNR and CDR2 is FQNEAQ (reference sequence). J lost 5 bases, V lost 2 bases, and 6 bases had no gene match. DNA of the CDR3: TGTGCCAGCAGCTTAACACAGGGGGCTGGAACCGGGGAGCTGTTTTTT. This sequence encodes CASSLTQGAGTGELFF.

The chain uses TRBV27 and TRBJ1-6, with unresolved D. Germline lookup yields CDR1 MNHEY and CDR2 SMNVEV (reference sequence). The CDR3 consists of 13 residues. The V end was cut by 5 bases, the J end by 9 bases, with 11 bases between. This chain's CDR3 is CASSRNRFSPLHF. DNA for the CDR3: TGTGCCAGCAGTCGTAACAGATTTTCACCCCTCCACTTT.